What follows are 27 T cell receptor beta chains derived from one specimen sequenced in a study of naive and memory T cell subsets. The beta constant-region primer was an equimolar mix of two oligonucleotides covering TRBC1 and TRBC2. The ligated cDNA underwent four PCR rounds using SP2 and nested alpha and beta constant-region primers. TCRdb redid the calling of the UMI-ligation and nested PCR reads with MiXCR, one entry per CDR3 protein. The repertoire includes about 82,000 distinct CDR3 sequences, over 9% of them detected once, and around 1.3% sits in the top ten. Sequenced material: naive CD8+ T cells from blood. Every receptor here comes from a human donor in good health.

The sample holds many counts of this clonotype. The J gene is TRBJ2-7, the V gene TRBV27, with a possible D match to TRBD1 (6 bases). The V end was cut by 5 bases, the J end by 3 bases, with 11 bases between. This CDR3 is 13 amino acids long. Germline values: CDR1 MNHEY, CDR2 SMNVEV (reference sequence). CDR3 loop: CASSQGLYYEQYF. For the CDR3, the DNA is TGTGCCAGCAGTCAGGGGCTATACTACGAGCAGTACTTC.

This clonotype has just a few counts. The chain has TRBV12-3 or TRBV12-4 and TRBJ2-3; D ambiguous. Trimming shortened V by 0 bases and J by 5 bases, and 6 bases separated the two germline ends. CDR3 length: 13 amino acids. The CDR3 region has the DNA TGTGCCAGCAGTTTAGCTCCCGGAGATACGCAGTATTTT. This gives the protein CASSLAPGDTQYF.

The CDR3 DNA reads as TGTGCCAGCAGTTACTCCCCTATATCGGGGGAGCTGTTTTTT. Protein sequence: CASSYSPISGELFF. The genes are TRBV6-5 and TRBJ2-2; D ambiguous. CDR3 size: 14 residues. Trimming shortened V by 0 bases and J by 8 bases, and 10 bases separated the two germline ends. Germline V gene data show CDR1 as MNHEY and CDR2 as SVGAGI.

This clonotype has only a few counts. The chain is built from TRBV6-2 or TRBV6-3 and TRBJ2-4, with D possibly matching TRBD1 (5 bases). The CDR3 has 14 amino acids. V was trimmed by 3 bases and J by 2 bases, leaving 8 bases between them. Germline CDR1 MNHEY, CDR2 SVGEGT. The CDR3 coding sequence is TGTGCCAGCAGTTATCCAGGGCCCAAAAACATTCAGTACTTC. Amino acids: CASSYPGPKNIQYF.

This chain connects TRBV28 to TRBJ1-4; TRBD1 might be the D (5 bases). CDR1 is MDHEN and CDR2 is SYDVKM in the germline V gene. Trimming left V 6 bases short and J 4 bases short, with 15 bases between. The CDR3 runs to 15 residues. This CDR3 is CASSNRRQINEKLFF. Here the CDR3 DNA reads TGTGCCAGCAGCAACAGGCGACAGATTAATGAAAAACTGTTTTTT.

This clonotype was detected many times. The chain carries TRBV28 and TRBJ2-3, with 13 bases that match TRBD2. Germline lookup yields CDR1 MDHEN and CDR2 SYDVKM. This CDR3 contains 16 residues. After removal of 5 bases from V and 3 bases from J, the junction contained 5 bases not matched to a gene. CDR3 DNA: TGTGCCAGCAGTCCCGGACTAGCGGGAGAGACAGATACGCAGTATTTT. Amino acids: CASSPGLAGETDTQYF.

This clonotype showed up just a few times. J is TRBJ1-1 and V is TRBV29-1; the D is unclear. Between the trimmed V and J ends, which lost 1 base and 12 bases, there was a span of 6 bases. Germline-derived CDR1 and CDR2 are SQVTM and ANQGSEA. The CDR3 has 9 amino acids. Written as DNA, the CDR3 is TGCAGCGTTGAAGCTGGAACTTTCTTT. Protein: CSVEAGTFF.

This clonotype appeared a few times. The rearrangement links TRBV19 to TRBJ2-1; perhaps TRBD2 as D (5 bases). V was trimmed by 6 bases and J by 5 bases, leaving 14 bases between them. The CDR3 loop spans 14 amino acids. The germline V gene has CDR1 LNHDA and CDR2 SQIVND (reference sequence). The CDR3 region has the DNA TGTGCCAGTAGCCCCTCGGACTTAAACAATGAGCAGTTCTTC. Translation: CASSPSDLNNEQFF.

The chain is built from TRBV25-1 and TRBJ2-1; D gene ambiguous. The V end was cut by 2 bases, the J end by 9 bases, with 8 bases between. CDR3 length equals 12 residues. Germline loops: CDR1 MGHDK, CDR2 SYGVNS. CDR3: CASSERGIEQFF. The DNA for the CDR3 is TGTGCCAGCAGTGAACGCGGAATTGAGCAGTTCTTC.

The rearrangement links TRBV7-9 to TRBJ1-1, with D hard to call. There are 13 residues in the CDR3. The V end was cut by 2 bases, the J end by 4 bases, with 8 bases between. Germline V gene data show CDR1 as SEHNR and CDR2 as FQNEAQ (reference sequence). In DNA form, the CDR3 reads TGTGCCAGCAGCTTATTACTTACCACTGAAGCTTTCTTT. This encodes CASSLLLTTEAFF.

This clonotype was counted at least ten times. The CDR3 region is CASSMAPGGYEQYF. The CDR3 coding sequence is TGTGCCAGCAGTATGGCCCCGGGAGGCTACGAGCAGTACTTC. The chain uses TRBV12-3 or TRBV12-4 and TRBJ2-7; 7 nucleotides line up with TRBD2. V shed 5 bases and J 3 bases; nucleotides not matched to a gene: 7. There are 14 residues in the CDR3.

This clonotype showed up just a few times. Here the CDR3 DNA reads TGTGCCAGCCAACGGCGGGCCCGGAATGAGCAGTTCTTC. Its protein is CASQRRARNEQFF. The chain joins TRBV28 to TRBJ2-1, with D possibly matching TRBD2 (5 bases). Germline CDR1 is MDHEN and CDR2 is SYDVKM. Trimming cost V 8 bases and J 7 bases, with 15 bases left between them. The CDR3 spans 13 residues. The variable domain in full, completed from reference TRBV28 and TRBJ2-1, reads DVKVTQSSRYLVKRTGEKVFLECVQDMDHENMFWYRQDPGLGLRLIYFSYDVKMKEKGDIPEGYSVSREKKERFSLILESASTNQTSMYLCASQRRARNEQFFGPGTRLTVL.

The chain uses TRBV29-1 and TRBJ2-7, with 9 bases that match TRBD1. This CDR3 has 14 residues. The germline V gene encodes CDR1 SQVTM and CDR2 ANQGSEA. The trim removed 4 bases at V and 5 bases at J, leaving 9 bases unmatched. As DNA, the CDR3 is TGCAGCGTTGTTCGGGACAGGGCGGTCCACGAGCAGTACTTC. It translates to CSVVRDRAVHEQYF.

This clonotype was seen a few times. This chain connects TRBV4-1 to TRBJ2-1, with 12 bases lining up with TRBD2. CDR1 is MGHRA and CDR2 is YSYEKL in the germline V gene. The J segment lost 9 bases and the V segment lost 4 bases, leaving 13 bases of the junction unmatched. The length of the CDR3 is 17 residues. This chain's CDR3 is CASSLDTAGTSGSEQFF. DNA for the CDR3: TGCGCCAGCAGCCTAGACACCGCCGGGACTAGCGGGTCTGAGCAGTTCTTC.

This clonotype showed up many times. The chain links TRBV7-9 to TRBJ1-1; 7 bases are shared with TRBD1. Trimming took 6 bases from V and 4 from J; bases not matched to a gene: 2. CDR3 length: 12 amino acids. Germline CDR1 SEHNR, CDR2 FQNEAQ (reference sequence). The CDR3 DNA reads TGTGCCAGCAGGGCAGGGGGCACTGAAGCTTTCTTT. Protein product: CASRAGGTEAFF.

The chain links TRBV10-3 to TRBJ2-7; D unresolved. Trimming shortened V by 8 bases and J by 2 bases, and 13 bases separated the two germline ends. This CDR3 is built from 13 residues. CDR1 ENHRY and CDR2 SYGVKD come from the germline V gene. The CDR3 loop reads CAILSDSAYEQYF. As DNA, the CDR3 is TGTGCCATCCTAAGCGACTCCGCCTACGAGCAGTACTTC.

In this sample, this clonotype turned up many times. This sequence joins TRBV5-4 and TRBJ2-1; 8 bases match TRBD2. This CDR3 is 12 amino acids long. The germline CDR1 and CDR2 sequences are SGHNT and YYREEE (reference sequence). V lost 3 bases and J lost 10; bases outside the gene matches: 3. The CDR3 nucleotides read TGTGCCAGCAGCTCCTCTAGCGGGGAGCAGTTCTTC. It codes for CASSSSSGEQFF.

The J gene is TRBJ1-5, the V gene TRBV10-1; D might be TRBD1 (6 bases). The CDR3 is 14 residues long. CDR1 is WNHNN, CDR2 SYGVQD, per germline (reference sequence). V was cut by 6 bases and J by 6 bases, with 15 bases left in between. DNA for the CDR3: TGCGCCAGCAGCGGAGGGGGGGCCGGTCAGCCCCAGCATTTT. Its protein product is CASSGGGAGQPQHF.

There are many counts of this clonotype. The chain has TRBV29-1 and TRBJ2-1; 11 bases align to TRBD2. The length of the CDR3 is 16 residues. In germline, CDR1 is SQVTM, CDR2 ANQGSEA. The V segment lost 1 base and the J segment 0 bases; nucleotides outside the gene matches: 2. The CDR3 spells CSVEGTSGGSYNEQFF. The CDR3 DNA follows: TGCAGCGTTGAAGGCACTAGCGGGGGCTCCTACAATGAGCAGTTCTTC.

The chain joins TRBV29-1 to TRBJ2-3, with 7 bases lining up with TRBD1. Germline lookup yields CDR1 SQVTM and CDR2 ANQGSEA. The CDR3 sequence is 15 residues long. V lost 4 bases to trimming and J lost 1 base; unmatched junction nucleotides: 8. This chain's CDR3 is CSVALSQGRTDTQYF. The CDR3 bases are TGCAGCGTTGCCCTATCACAGGGGCGCACAGATACGCAGTATTTT.

The chain combines TRBV7-6 with TRBJ2-2; unclear D gene. V shed 5 bases and J shed 4 bases, with 8 bases lying between them. The CDR3 consists of 13 residues. Germline lookup yields CDR1 SGHVS and CDR2 FNYEAQ. The CDR3, as DNA: TGTGCCAGCAGCCCACCCGCCACCGGGGAGCTGTTTTTT. Protein: CASSPPATGELFF.

Only a few counts were recorded for this clonotype. The chain recombines TRBV7-8 with TRBJ2-1; D perhaps matches TRBD1 (6 bases). This CDR3 is 16 amino acids long. Germline V gives CDR1 SGHVS, CDR2 FQNEAQ. V gave up 5 bases and J gave up 0 bases, with 14 bases separating them. The CDR3: CASSVRTDSSYNEQFF. The CDR3 coding sequence is TGTGCCAGCAGCGTCCGGACAGACAGCTCCTACAATGAGCAGTTCTTC.

This clonotype was detected many times. The chain carries TRBV6-1 and TRBJ2-3; TRBD2 aligns across 10 bases. Germline lookup yields CDR1 MNHNS and CDR2 SASEGT. The CDR3 runs to 11 residues. V was pared by 4 bases and J by 15 bases, with 4 bases of the junction left unmatched. The CDR3 nucleotides are TGTGCCAGCAGTGCGGGACTAGCGATATATTTT. Amino acid sequence: CASSAGLAIYF.

The table lists this clonotype with a few counts. The chain recombines TRBV27 with TRBJ2-3, with 8 nucleotides matching TRBD2. This CDR3 region has 15 residues. Germline V gene data show CDR1 as MNHEY and CDR2 as SMNVEV (reference sequence). The V gene end was trimmed by 11 bases and the J gene end by 2 bases; junction bases not matched to a gene: 12. CDR3 nucleotide sequence: TGTGCCTGCCGGGGGGGGGGTCTGGTCACAGATACGCAGTATTTT. Amino acids: CACRGGGLVTDTQYF.

This chain connects TRBV20-1 to TRBJ2-7, with D maybe TRBD2 (6 bases). Germline V gives CDR1 DFQATT, CDR2 SNEGSKA (reference sequence). V was shortened by 3 bases and J by 3 bases, with 15 bases between the two germline ends. The CDR3 is 14 residues long. The CDR3 nucleotides are TGCAGTGCTAGTGAGGGGTGGGGAGGCTACGAGCAGTACTTC. This gives the protein CSASEGWGGYEQYF.

In this sample, this clonotype turned up a few times. The chain links TRBV7-9 to TRBJ2-1; 8 positions agree with TRBD2. This CDR3 comprises 13 residues. CDR1 and CDR2 from the germline V gene are SEHNR and FQNEAQ (reference sequence). After removal of 8 bases from V and 6 bases from J, the junction contained 6 bases not matched to a gene. In DNA, the CDR3 is TGTGCCAGCTCCGGGGCGGGGGGCAATGAGCAGTTCTTC. Amino acid sequence: CASSGAGGNEQFF. The whole variable domain, remainder taken from reference TRBV7-9 and TRBJ2-1, is DTGVSQNPRHKITKRGQNVTFRCDPISEHNRLYWYRQTLGQGPEFLTYFQNEAQLEKSRLLSDRFSAERPKGSFSTLEIQRTEQGDSAMYLCASSGAGGNEQFFGPGTRLTVL.

This clonotype was counted between two and nine times. The chain combines TRBV6-5 with TRBJ2-3; no reliable D call. The germline V gene has CDR1 MNHEY and CDR2 SVGAGI. V lost 5 bases and J 3 bases, leaving 15 bases between the germline ends. CDR3 size: 15 residues. CDR3 coding DNA: TGTGCCAGCAGTCTCGCCCCGGGTTGGACAGATACGCAGTATTTT. Protein product: CASSLAPGWTDTQYF.